This T cell receptor beta chain was sequenced for a study of blood T cell repertoires in COVID-19. Per the study methods: Nucleated cell counts were estimated from reference gene primer amplification. Assay: immunoSEQ multiplex PCR; the TCRdb copy retains only in-frame clones and omits some. V and J calls and clone size are as listed in that table; D and trimming were resolved from the DNA. The table has approximately 180,000 clones, roughly 87% seen once; the top ten hold around 1.3%. CDR3 length equals 13 residues. V was pared by 1 base and J by 10 bases, with 13 bases between. Germline V lookup: CDR1 SGHTA, CDR2 FQGNSA.

This sequence was found in a human donor with acute COVID-19. The donor label of this sample is uncertain. The sample taken for sequencing was PBMCs or T cells enriched from blood (not recorded which). V and J are TRBV7-2 and TRBJ1-1; D unresolved. CDR3: CASSLVATLAAFF. The CDR3 DNA sequence: TGTGCCAGCAGCTTAGTGGCCACCCTGGCAGCTTTCTTT.